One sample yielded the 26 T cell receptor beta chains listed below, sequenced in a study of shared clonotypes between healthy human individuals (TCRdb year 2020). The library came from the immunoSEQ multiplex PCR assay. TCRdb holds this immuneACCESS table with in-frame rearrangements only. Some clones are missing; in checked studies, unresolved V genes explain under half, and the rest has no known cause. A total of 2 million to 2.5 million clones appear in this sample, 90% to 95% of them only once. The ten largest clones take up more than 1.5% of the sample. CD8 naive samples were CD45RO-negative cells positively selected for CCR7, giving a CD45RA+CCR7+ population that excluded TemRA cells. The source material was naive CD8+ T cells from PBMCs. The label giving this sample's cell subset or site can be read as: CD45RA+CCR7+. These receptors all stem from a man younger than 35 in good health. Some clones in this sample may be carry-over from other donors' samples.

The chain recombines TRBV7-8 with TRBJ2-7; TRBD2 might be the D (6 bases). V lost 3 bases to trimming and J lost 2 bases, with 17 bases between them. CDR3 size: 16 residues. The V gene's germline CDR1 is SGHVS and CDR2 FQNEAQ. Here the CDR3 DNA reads TGTGCCAGCAGCTTTTCGGAGGAGGGGCAAACCTACGAGCAGTACTTC. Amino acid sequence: CASSFSEEGQTYEQYF.

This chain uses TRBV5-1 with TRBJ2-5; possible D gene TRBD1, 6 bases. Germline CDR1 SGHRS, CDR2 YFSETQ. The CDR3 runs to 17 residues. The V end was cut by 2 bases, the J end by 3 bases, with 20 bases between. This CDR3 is CASSFRARLGAEETQYF. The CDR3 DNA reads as TGCGCCAGCAGCTTCCGCGCCCGGTTGGGGGCAGAAGAGACCCAGTACTTC.

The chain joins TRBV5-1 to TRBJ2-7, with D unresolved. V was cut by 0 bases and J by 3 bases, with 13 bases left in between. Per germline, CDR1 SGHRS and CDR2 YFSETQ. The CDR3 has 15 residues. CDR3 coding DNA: TGCGCCAGCAGCTTGGGCCGTGGGCAGATCTACGAGCAGTACTTC. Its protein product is CASSLGRGQIYEQYF.

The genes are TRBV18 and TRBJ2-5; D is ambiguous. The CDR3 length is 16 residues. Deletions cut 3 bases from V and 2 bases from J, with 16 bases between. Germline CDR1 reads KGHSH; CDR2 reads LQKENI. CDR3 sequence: CASSPSKGGGQETQYF. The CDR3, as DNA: TGTGCCAGCTCACCCAGTAAAGGCGGCGGACAAGAGACCCAGTACTTC.

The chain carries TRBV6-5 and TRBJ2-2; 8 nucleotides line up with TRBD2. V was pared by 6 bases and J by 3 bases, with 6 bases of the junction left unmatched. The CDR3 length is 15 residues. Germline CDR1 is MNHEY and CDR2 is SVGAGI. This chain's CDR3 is CASSESGSDTGELFF. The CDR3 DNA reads TGTGCCAGCAGCGAGAGCGGGAGCGACACCGGGGAGCTGTTTTTT.

The CDR3 nucleotides are TGTGCCAGCAGCCCCAGAAGAGGGACATCTGCGAACACCGGGGAGCTGTTTTTT. Its protein is CASSPRRGTSANTGELFF. This chain uses TRBV11-2 with TRBJ2-2; D perhaps matches TRBD1 (6 bases). V was clipped by 5 bases and J by 0 bases, with 19 bases between them. The CDR3 covers 18 residues. Germline values: CDR1 SGHAT, CDR2 FQNNGV.

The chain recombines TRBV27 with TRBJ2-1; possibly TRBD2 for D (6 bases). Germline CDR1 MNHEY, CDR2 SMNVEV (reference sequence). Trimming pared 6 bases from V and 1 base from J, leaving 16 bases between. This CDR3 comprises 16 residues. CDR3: CASSQPVGGSYNEQFF. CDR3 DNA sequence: TGTGCCAGCAGCCAACCGGTGGGGGGTTCCTACAATGAGCAGTTCTTC.

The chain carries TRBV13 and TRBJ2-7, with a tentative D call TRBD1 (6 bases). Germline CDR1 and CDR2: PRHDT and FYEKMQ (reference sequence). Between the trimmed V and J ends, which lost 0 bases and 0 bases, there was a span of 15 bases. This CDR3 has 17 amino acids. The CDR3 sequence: CASSLGGHGTLSYEQYF. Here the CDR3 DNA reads TGTGCCAGCAGCTTAGGGGGCCACGGGACACTCTCCTACGAGCAGTACTTC.

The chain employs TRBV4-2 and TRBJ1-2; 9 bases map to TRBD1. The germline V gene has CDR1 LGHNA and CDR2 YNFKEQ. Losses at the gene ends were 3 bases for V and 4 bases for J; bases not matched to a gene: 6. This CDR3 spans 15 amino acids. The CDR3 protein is CASSQPGTGTYGYTF. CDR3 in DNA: TGTGCCAGCAGCCAGCCCGGGACAGGGACCTATGGCTACACCTTC.

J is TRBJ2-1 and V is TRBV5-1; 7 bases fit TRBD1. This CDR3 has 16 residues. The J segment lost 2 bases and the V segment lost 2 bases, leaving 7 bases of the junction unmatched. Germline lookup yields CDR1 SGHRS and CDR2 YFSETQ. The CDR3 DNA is TGCGCCAGCAGCTTCAGGGGGACCTACACCTACAATGAGCAGTTCTTC. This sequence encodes CASSFRGTYTYNEQFF.

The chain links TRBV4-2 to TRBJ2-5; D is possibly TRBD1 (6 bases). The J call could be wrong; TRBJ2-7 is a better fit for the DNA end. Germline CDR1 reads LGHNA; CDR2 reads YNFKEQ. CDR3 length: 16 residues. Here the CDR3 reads CASSQVTGTSFYEQYF. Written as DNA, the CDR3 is TGTGCCAGCAGCCAAGTTACCGGGACATCCTTCTACGAGCAGTACTTC.

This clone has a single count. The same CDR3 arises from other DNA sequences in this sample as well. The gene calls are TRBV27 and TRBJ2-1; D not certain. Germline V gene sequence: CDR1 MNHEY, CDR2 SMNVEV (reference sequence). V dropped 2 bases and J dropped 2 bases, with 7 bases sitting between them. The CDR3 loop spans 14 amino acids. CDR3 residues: CASSLRTAYNEQFF. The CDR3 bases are TGTGCCAGCAGTTTACGGACGGCCTACAATGAGCAGTTCTTC.

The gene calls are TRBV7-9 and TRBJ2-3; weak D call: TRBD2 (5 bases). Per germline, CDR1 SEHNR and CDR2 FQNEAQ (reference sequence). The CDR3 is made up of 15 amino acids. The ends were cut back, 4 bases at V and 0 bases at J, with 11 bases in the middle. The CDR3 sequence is CASSSPGVSTDTQYF. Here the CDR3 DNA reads TGTGCCAGCAGCTCGCCCGGGGTGAGCACAGATACGCAGTATTTT.

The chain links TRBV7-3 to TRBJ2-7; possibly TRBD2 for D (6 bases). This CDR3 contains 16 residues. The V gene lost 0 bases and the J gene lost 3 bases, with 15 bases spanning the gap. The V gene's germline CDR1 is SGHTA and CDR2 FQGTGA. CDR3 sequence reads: CASSLTGSGAGYEQYF. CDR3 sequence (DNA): TGTGCCAGCAGCTTAACGGGTTCGGGAGCCGGCTACGAGCAGTACTTC.

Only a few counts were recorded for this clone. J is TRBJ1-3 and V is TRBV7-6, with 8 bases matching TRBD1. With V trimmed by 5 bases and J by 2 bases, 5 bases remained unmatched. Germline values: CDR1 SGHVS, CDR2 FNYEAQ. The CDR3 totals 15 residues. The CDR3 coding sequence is TGTGCCAGCAGCCCGAGGACAGGGACTGGAAACACCATATATTTT. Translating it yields CASSPRTGTGNTIYF. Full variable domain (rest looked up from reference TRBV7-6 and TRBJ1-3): GAGVSQSPRYKVTKRGQDVALRCDPISGHVSLYWYRQALGQGPEFLTYFNYEAQQDKSGLPNDRFSAERPEGSISTLTIQRTEQRDSAMYRCASSPRTGTGNTIYFGEGSWLTVV.

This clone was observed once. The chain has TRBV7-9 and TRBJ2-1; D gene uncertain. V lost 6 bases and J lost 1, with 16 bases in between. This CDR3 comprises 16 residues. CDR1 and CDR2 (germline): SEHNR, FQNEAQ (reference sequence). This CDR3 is CASRGFSPTSYNEQFF. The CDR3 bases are TGTGCCAGCAGGGGGTTTTCTCCGACGTCCTACAATGAGCAGTTCTTC.

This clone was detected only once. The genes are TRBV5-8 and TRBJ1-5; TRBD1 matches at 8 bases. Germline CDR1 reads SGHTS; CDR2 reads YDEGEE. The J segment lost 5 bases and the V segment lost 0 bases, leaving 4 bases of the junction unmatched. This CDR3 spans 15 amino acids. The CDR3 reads CASSLDRGIDQPQHF. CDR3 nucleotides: TGTGCCAGCAGCTTGGACAGGGGGATTGATCAGCCCCAGCATTTT.

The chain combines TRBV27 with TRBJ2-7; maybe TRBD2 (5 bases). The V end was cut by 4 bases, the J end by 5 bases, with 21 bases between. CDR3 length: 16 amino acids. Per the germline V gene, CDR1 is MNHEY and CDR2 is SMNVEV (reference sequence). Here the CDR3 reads CASSSPARLASNEQYF. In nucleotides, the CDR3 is TGTGCCAGCAGTTCCCCGGCACGGCTAGCTTCTAACGAGCAGTACTTC.

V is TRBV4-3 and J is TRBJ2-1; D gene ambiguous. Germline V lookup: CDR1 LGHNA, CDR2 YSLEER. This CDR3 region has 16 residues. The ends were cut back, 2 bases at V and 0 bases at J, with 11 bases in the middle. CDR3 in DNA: TGCGCCAGCAGCCAAATTGGTGGACCCTCCTACAATGAGCAGTTCTTC. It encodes CASSQIGGPSYNEQFF.

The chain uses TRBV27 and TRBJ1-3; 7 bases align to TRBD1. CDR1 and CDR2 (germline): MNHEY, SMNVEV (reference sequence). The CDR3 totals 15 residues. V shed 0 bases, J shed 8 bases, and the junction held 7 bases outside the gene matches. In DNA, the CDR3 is TGTGCCAGCAGTTTATCCGGCAGGGGGTGGGACACCATATATTTT. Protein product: CASSLSGRGWDTIYF.

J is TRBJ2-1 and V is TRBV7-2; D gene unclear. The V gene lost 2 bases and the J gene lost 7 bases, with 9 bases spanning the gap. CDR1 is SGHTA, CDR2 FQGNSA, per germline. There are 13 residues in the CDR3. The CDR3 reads CASSLSKRNEQFF. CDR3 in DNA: TGTGCCAGCAGCTTAAGTAAACGGAATGAGCAGTTCTTC.

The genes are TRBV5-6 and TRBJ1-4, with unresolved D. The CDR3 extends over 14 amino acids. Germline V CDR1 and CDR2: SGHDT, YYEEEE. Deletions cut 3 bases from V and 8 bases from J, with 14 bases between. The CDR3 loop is CASSSGPVREKLFF. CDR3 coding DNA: TGTGCCAGCAGCTCCGGTCCAGTGAGGGAAAAACTGTTTTTT.

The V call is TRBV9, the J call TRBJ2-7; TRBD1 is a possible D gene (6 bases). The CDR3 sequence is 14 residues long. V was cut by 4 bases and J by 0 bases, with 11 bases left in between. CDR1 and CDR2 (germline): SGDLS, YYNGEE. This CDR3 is CASSPGQTSYEQYF. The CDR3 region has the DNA TGTGCCAGCAGCCCCGGACAGACCTCCTACGAGCAGTACTTC.

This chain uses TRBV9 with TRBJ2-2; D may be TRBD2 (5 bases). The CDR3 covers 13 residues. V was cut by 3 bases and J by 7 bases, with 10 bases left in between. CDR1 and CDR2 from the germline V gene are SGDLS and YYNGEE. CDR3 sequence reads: CASSDRTGGELFF. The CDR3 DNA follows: TGTGCCAGCAGCGATCGGACTGGCGGGGAGCTGTTTTTT.

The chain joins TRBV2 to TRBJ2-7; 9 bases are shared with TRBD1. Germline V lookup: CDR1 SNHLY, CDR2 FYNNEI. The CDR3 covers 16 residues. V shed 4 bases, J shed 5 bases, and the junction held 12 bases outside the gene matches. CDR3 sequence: CASSAPRDRVDHEQYF. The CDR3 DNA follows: TGTGCCAGCAGTGCCCCCCGGGACAGGGTGGACCACGAGCAGTACTTC.

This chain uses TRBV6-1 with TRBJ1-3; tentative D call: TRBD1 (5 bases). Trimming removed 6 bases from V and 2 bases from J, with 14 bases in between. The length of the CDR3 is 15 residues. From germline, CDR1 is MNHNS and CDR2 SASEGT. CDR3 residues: CASSDSHRAGNTIYF. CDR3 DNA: TGTGCCAGCAGCGACAGTCATCGCGCTGGAAACACCATATATTTT.